This TCR beta chain was profiled in a study of shared clonotypes between healthy human individuals. Study outcomes and limitations: Only blood underwent sampling, and tissue repertoires likely differ.

Terminally differentiated effector memory CD45RA+ cells were excluded by CCR7 positive selection of CD45RO-negative cells. Note on this clone: Its antigen is unidentified.

With 5 bases removed from V and 5 bases from J, the gap between germline ends came to 11 bases. The CDR3 covers 13 residues. The germline gives CDR1 SEHNR, CDR2 FQNEAQ (reference sequence). Using around 180 ng DNA, 32,000 or so T cell genomes, the sorted-subset replicate PCRs were run. Here immunoSEQ multiplex PCR was the method, and the copy in TCRdb shows in-frame clones only, minus some. The table includes about 2,100,000 clones, approximately 94% detected once. V is TRBV7-9 and J is TRBJ2-3; D uncertain. The sequenced material came from naive CD8+ T cells from PBMCs. This sequence originates from a man younger than 35 in good health. Some clones in this sample may be carry-over from other donors' samples. The CDR3 is CASSPIPGDTQYF. CDR3 in DNA: TGTGCCAGCAGCCCTATACCGGGAGATACGCAGTATTTT.